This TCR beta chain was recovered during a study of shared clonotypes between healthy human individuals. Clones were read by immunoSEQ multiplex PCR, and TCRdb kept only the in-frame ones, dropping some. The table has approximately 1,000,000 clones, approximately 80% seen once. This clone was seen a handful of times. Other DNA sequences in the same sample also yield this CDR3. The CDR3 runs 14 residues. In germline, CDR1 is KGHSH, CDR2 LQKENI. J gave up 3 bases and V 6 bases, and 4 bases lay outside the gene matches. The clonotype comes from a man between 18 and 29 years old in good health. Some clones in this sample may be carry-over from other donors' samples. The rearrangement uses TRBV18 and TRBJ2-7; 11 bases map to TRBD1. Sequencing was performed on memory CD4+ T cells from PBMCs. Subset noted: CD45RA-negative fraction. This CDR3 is CASSSGTGGYEQYF. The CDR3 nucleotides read TGTGCCAGCTCGTCCGGGACAGGGGGCTACGAGCAGTACTTC.